These 18 T cell receptor beta chains originate from one sample sequenced in a study of T cell repertoires in cytomegalovirus infection. MiXCR, run by TCRdb on the reads, gives a single entry per CDR3 protein. The sample consists of 200,000 to 250,000 distinct CDR3 sequences, about 12% of them appearing once. Sequencing was done on a sample of PBMCs. These receptors came from a human donor in good health (CMV status not recorded). Some clones in this sample may be carry-over from other donors' samples.

This clonotype was counted at least ten times. CDR3 in amino acids: CASSLRTVLNSPLHF. The CDR3 DNA reads as TGTGCCAGCAGCTTAAGGACAGTTCTTAATTCACCCCTCCACTTT. The chain is built from TRBV7-2 and TRBJ1-6; TRBD1 is a possible D gene (6 bases). Germline V lookup: CDR1 SGHTA, CDR2 FQGNSA. The CDR3 runs 15 residues. The ends were cut back, 2 bases at V and 6 bases at J, with 11 bases in the middle.

The chain uses TRBV27 and TRBJ2-3; possibly TRBD1 or TRBD2 for D (6 bases each). The CDR3 is 16 amino acids. CDR1 is MNHEY and CDR2 is SMNVEV in the germline V gene (reference sequence). With 7 bases removed from V and 4 bases from J, the gap between germline ends came to 21 bases. CDR3 DNA: TGTGCCAGCATCAGACTTAGCGGAGCAGGGGCAGATACGCAGTATTTT. Its protein product is CASIRLSGAGADTQYF.

The gene calls are TRBV5-1 and TRBJ1-3, with TRBD1 matching over 8 bases. V dropped 0 bases and J dropped 0; count of bases not matched to a gene: 2. The CDR3 spans 16 residues. CDR1 and CDR2 (germline): SGHRS, YFSETQ. In DNA form, the CDR3 reads TGCGCCAGCAGCTTGGGGACAGGGCACTCTGGAAACACCATATATTTT. It translates to CASSLGTGHSGNTIYF.

The chain links TRBV7-9 to TRBJ2-5; D not certain. The germline V and J ends were trimmed by 5 bases and 6 bases, with 19 bases remaining between them. The germline V gene has CDR1 SEHNR and CDR2 FQNEAQ (reference sequence). CDR3 size: 15 residues. CDR3 amino acids: CASSPKVRLGQTQYF. CDR3 sequence (DNA): TGTGCCAGCAGCCCCAAAGTGAGGCTTGGGCAGACCCAGTACTTC.

Many counts were recorded for this clonotype. The V gene is TRBV7-2, the J gene TRBJ2-1; 10 positions match TRBD2. The CDR3 covers 15 residues. Germline CDR1 is SGHTA and CDR2 is FQGNSA. Trimming removed 6 bases from V and 8 bases from J; junction bases left unmatched: 10. The CDR3 spells CASRSGGGGIYEQFF. The CDR3 DNA follows: TGTGCCAGCAGAAGCGGGGGGGGCGGAATCTATGAGCAGTTCTTC.

This clonotype was counted a few times. This chain joins TRBV12-3 or TRBV12-4 and TRBJ2-2; D may correspond to TRBD1 or TRBD2 (5 bases each). This CDR3 region has 17 residues. V was shortened by 6 bases and J by 1 base, with 18 bases between the two germline ends. CDR3 loop: CASSPGTGRRNTGELFF. CDR3 DNA: TGTGCCAGCAGCCCCGGGACGGGACGGAGGAACACCGGGGAGCTGTTTTTT.

At least ten counts were recorded for this clonotype. V is TRBV7-2 and J is TRBJ2-5, with 10 nucleotides matching TRBD1. Germline V gene data show CDR1 as SGHTA and CDR2 as FQGNSA. V shed 4 bases and J 5 bases; nucleotides not matched to a gene: 1. This CDR3 region has 13 residues. CDR3 residues: CASSSDRGETQYF. Written as DNA, the CDR3 is TGTGCCAGCAGCTCGGACAGGGGGGAGACCCAGTACTTC.

This clonotype was counted at least ten times. DNA for the CDR3: TGTGCCAGCAGCTTAGGGCCCGTCTACAATGAGCAGTTCTTC. Translation gives CASSLGPVYNEQFF. The gene calls are TRBV7-2 and TRBJ2-1; D ambiguous. V lost 1 base to trimming and J lost 3 bases, with 7 bases between them. Per germline, CDR1 SGHTA and CDR2 FQGNSA. The CDR3 has 14 residues. The variable domain in full, with the rest retrieved from reference TRBV7-2 and TRBJ2-1, is GAGVSQSPSNKVTEKGKDVELRCDPISGHTALYWYRQSLGQGLEFLIYFQGNSAPDKSGLPSDRFSAERTGGSVSTLTIQRTQQEDSAVYLCASSLGPVYNEQFFGPGTRLTVL.

This clonotype showed up just a few times. This rearrangement joins TRBV28 to TRBJ1-5; no firm D call. In germline, CDR1 is MDHEN, CDR2 SYDVKM. V was cut by 6 bases and J by 6 bases, with 9 bases left in between. The CDR3 extends over 12 amino acids. CDR3 sequence: CASRVGSQPQHF. Written as DNA, the CDR3 is TGTGCCAGCAGGGTGGGTTCTCAGCCCCAGCATTTT. Full variable domain (outside the CDR3, taken from reference TRBV28 and TRBJ1-5): DVKVTQSSRYLVKRTGEKVFLECVQDMDHENMFWYRQDPGLGLRLIYFSYDVKMKEKGDIPEGYSVSREKKERFSLILESASTNQTSMYLCASRVGSQPQHFGDGTRLSIL.

This clonotype has a handful of counts. The V gene is TRBV27, the J gene TRBJ2-1, with D perhaps matching TRBD1 (5 bases). The CDR3 sequence is 14 residues long. Deletions cut 0 bases from V and 7 bases from J, with 10 bases between. Germline-derived CDR1 and CDR2 are MNHEY and SMNVEV (reference sequence). The CDR3 DNA reads TGTGCCAGCAGTTTATCTGGGGCCGCAAATGAGCAGTTCTTC. This codes for CASSLSGAANEQFF.

This clonotype occurred many times. The chain links TRBV7-2 to TRBJ1-1, with D possibly being TRBD1 (5 bases). The CDR3 extends over 15 amino acids. V lost 1 base and J lost 4, with 13 bases in between. Germline V gives CDR1 SGHTA, CDR2 FQGNSA. CDR3 in amino acids: CASSLEEGSITEAFF. The CDR3 nucleotides read TGTGCCAGCAGCTTAGAAGAGGGGTCGATCACTGAAGCTTTCTTT.

J is TRBJ1-1 and V is TRBV20-1, with D possibly TRBD1 on 5 matching bases. Looked up from germline, CDR1 is DFQATT and CDR2 is SNEGSKA (reference sequence). The CDR3 runs 15 residues. Trimming removed 3 bases from V and 0 bases from J, with 14 bases in between. CDR3 protein: CSASPQKGLNTEAFF. CDR3 nucleotide sequence: TGCAGTGCTAGTCCCCAAAAGGGGTTGAACACTGAAGCTTTCTTT.

This clonotype occurred many times. The chain combines TRBV20-1 with TRBJ2-3; D may correspond to TRBD1 or TRBD2 (5 bases each). The CDR3 covers 15 residues. The V and J ends lost 0 bases and 2 bases respectively, with 12 bases between them. Per germline, CDR1 DFQATT and CDR2 SNEGSKA (reference sequence). CDR3 sequence: CSAREGERSTDTQYF. CDR3 nucleotides: TGCAGTGCTAGAGAGGGGGAGAGATCCACAGATACGCAGTATTTT.

This clonotype occurred a few times. V usage is TRBV19 and J usage is TRBJ2-2; TRBD2 is a possible D gene (5 bases). The V and J ends lost 7 bases and 0 bases respectively, with 9 bases between them. Per the germline V gene, CDR1 is LNHDA and CDR2 is SQIVND (reference sequence). The CDR3 runs 14 residues. The CDR3 DNA reads TGTGCCAGTACTAGCAGCTCGAACACCGGGGAGCTGTTTTTT. Its translation is CASTSSSNTGELFF.

In its sample, this clonotype was seen a few times. The chain combines TRBV7-3 with TRBJ2-2; D is unresolved. Trimming stripped 5 bases from V and 8 bases from J, with 12 bases between. The CDR3 has 13 residues. Germline values: CDR1 SGHTA, CDR2 FQGTGA. The CDR3 is CASSPPGQGELFF. CDR3 sequence (DNA): TGTGCCAGCAGCCCTCCGGGTCAGGGGGAGCTGTTTTTT.

The sample holds a few counts of this clonotype. The V gene is TRBV5-5, the J gene TRBJ1-1; 8 bases align to TRBD1. CDR3 length: 15 amino acids. Per germline, CDR1 SGHKS and CDR2 YYEKEE (reference sequence). Losses at the gene ends were 2 bases for V and 4 bases for J; bases not matched to a gene: 7. CDR3 DNA: TGTGCCAGCAGCTTTACAGGGGGAATGGGCACTGAAGCTTTCTTT. Residues: CASSFTGGMGTEAFF. The variable domain in full, with the rest retrieved from reference TRBV5-5 and TRBJ1-1, is DAGVTQSPTHLIKTRGQQVTLRCSPISGHKSVSWYQQVLGQGPQFIFQYYEKEERGRGNFPDRFSARQFPNYSSELNVNALLLGDSALYLCASSFTGGMGTEAFFGQGTRLTVV.

This clonotype has a handful of counts. The CDR3 region is CASSISPGRTEAFF. The CDR3 DNA sequence: TGTGCCAGTAGTATATCTCCAGGGAGGACTGAAGCTTTCTTT. J is TRBJ1-1 and V is TRBV19, with a possible D match to TRBD1 (5 bases). Germline V lookup: CDR1 LNHDA, CDR2 SQIVND (reference sequence). The CDR3 sequence is 14 residues long. V was cut by 2 bases and J by 5 bases, with 12 bases left in between.

The chain employs TRBV2 and TRBJ1-4; weak D call: TRBD1 (5 bases). The CDR3 covers 14 residues. Germline loops: CDR1 SNHLY, CDR2 FYNNEI. V lost 7 bases to trimming and J lost 8 bases, with 17 bases between them. CDR3 in amino acids: CASIERRGAEKLFF. The CDR3 DNA follows: TGTGCCAGCATAGAAAGGAGGGGAGCGGAAAAACTGTTTTTT.